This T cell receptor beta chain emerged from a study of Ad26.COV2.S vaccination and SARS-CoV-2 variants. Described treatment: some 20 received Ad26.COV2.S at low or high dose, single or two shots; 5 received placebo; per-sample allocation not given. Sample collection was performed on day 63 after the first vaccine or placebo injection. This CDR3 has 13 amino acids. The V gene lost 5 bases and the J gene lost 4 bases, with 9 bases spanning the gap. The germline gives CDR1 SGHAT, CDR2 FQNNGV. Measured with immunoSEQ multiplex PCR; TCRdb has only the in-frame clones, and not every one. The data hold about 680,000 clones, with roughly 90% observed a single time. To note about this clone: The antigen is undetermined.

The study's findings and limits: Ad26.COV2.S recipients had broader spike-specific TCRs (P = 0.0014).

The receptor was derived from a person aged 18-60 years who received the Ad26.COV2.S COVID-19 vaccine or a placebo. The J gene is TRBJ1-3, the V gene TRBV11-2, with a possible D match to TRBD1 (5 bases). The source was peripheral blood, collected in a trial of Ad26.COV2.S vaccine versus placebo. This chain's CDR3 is CASSGGWGNTIYF. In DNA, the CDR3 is TGTGCCAGCAGCGGGGGGTGGGGAAACACCATATATTTT.